This passage covers 25 T cell receptor beta chains from one sample sequenced in a study of T cell repertoires in cytomegalovirus infection. TCRdb passed the reads through MiXCR, listing each CDR3 protein once. The sample yields approximately 730,000 distinct CDR3 sequences, around 32% seen once. Their antigens are not known. The source was cultured PBMCs, collected from culture after CMV antigen stimulation. The source is a human donor in good health (CMV status not recorded). Some clones in this sample may be carry-over from other donors' samples.

The CDR3 loop is CASWGDSGTDTQYF. As DNA, the CDR3 is TGTGCCAGCTGGGGGGACAGCGGCACAGATACGCAGTATTTT. V and J are TRBV6-6 and TRBJ2-3, with D maybe TRBD1 (7 bases). This CDR3 comprises 14 residues. The V gene's germline CDR1 is MNHNY and CDR2 SVGAGI (reference sequence). V lost 8 bases and J 1 base, leaving 13 bases between the germline ends.

The chain employs TRBV23-1 and TRBJ2-5; TRBD2 matches at 8 bases. TRBV23-1 falls under the ORF class, with uncertain function. This CDR3 is built from 15 residues. The J segment lost 2 bases and the V segment lost 3 bases, leaving 5 bases of the junction unmatched. CDR3 residues: CASSQVAGKQETQYF. As DNA, the CDR3 is TGCGCCAGCAGTCAGGTAGCGGGGAAACAAGAGACCCAGTACTTC.

This clonotype has at least ten counts. At one end, the junction sequence differs from germline, possibly due to a read error. The chain recombines TRBV7-2 with TRBJ1-2; D is unclear. The CDR3 has 13 residues. In germline, CDR1 is SGHTA, CDR2 FQGNSA. CDR3 DNA: TGTGCCAGCAGCTTAAGTAATCACTACGGCTACACCTTC. Amino acid sequence: CASSLSNHYGYTF.

In its sample, this clonotype was seen once. The CDR3 sequence: CSANAGAPGDQPQHF. CDR3 coding DNA: TGCAGTGCCAACGCAGGGGCCCCCGGAGATCAGCCCCAGCATTTT. The chain carries TRBV20-1 and TRBJ1-5; TRBD1 might be the D (6 bases). V dropped 6 bases and J dropped 5 bases, with 20 bases sitting between them. The CDR3 runs to 15 residues. Germline V CDR1 and CDR2: DFQATT, SNEGSKA (reference sequence).

The chain combines TRBV12-3 or TRBV12-4 with TRBJ1-1; D gene unclear. The CDR3 covers 14 residues. Trimming left V 7 bases short and J 0 bases short, with 12 bases between. CDR3 protein: CASTQGYMNTEAFF. CDR3 bases: TGTGCCAGCACCCAAGGATACATGAACACTGAAGCTTTCTTT.

The V and J genes are TRBV11-2 and TRBJ2-7, with 11 bases that match TRBD2. Germline V gene data show CDR1 as SGHAT and CDR2 as FQNNGV. Unmatched junction bases numbered 7, after V lost 6 bases and J lost 0 bases. The CDR3 is made up of 16 amino acids. CDR3 residues: CASSSRLAGNSYEQYF. In nucleotides, the CDR3 is TGTGCCAGCAGTTCTCGACTAGCGGGAAACTCCTACGAGCAGTACTTC. Filled out from reference TRBV11-2 and TRBJ2-7, the complete variable domain reads EAGVAQSPRYKIIEKRQSVAFWCNPISGHATLYWYQQILGQGPKLLIQFQNNGVVDDSQLPKDRFSAERLKGVDSTLKIQPAKLEDSAVYLCASSSRLAGNSYEQYFGPGTRLTVT.

The chain recombines TRBV2 with TRBJ2-5; D is unresolved. Per germline, CDR1 SNHLY and CDR2 FYNNEI. This CDR3 spans 13 amino acids. Trimming took off 3 bases at V and 3 bases at J, with 8 bases between the two ends. DNA of the CDR3: TGTGCCAGCAGTGACACCTTGGAAGAGACCCAGTACTTC. This sequence encodes CASSDTLEETQYF.

The table lists this clonotype with a few counts. This sequence joins TRBV11-2 and TRBJ1-5; possible D gene TRBD1, 5 bases. The CDR3 is 13 amino acids. From germline, CDR1 is SGHAT and CDR2 FQNNGV. Trimming took 0 bases from V and 12 from J, leaving 12 bases between them. The CDR3 is CASSLDPGSVQHF. The CDR3 DNA sequence: TGTGCCAGCAGCTTAGATCCAGGGAGCGTCCAGCATTTT.

The V gene is TRBV6-6, the J gene TRBJ2-7, with TRBD1 identical over 12 bases. The CDR3 spans 16 residues. Germline CDR1 is MNHNY and CDR2 is SVGAGI (reference sequence). V shed 0 bases, J shed 3 bases, and the junction held 3 bases outside the gene matches. The CDR3 spells CASSYSGTGGGYEQYF. The CDR3 DNA is TGTGCCAGCAGTTACTCAGGGACAGGGGGCGGCTACGAGCAGTACTTC.

The chain employs TRBV7-9 and TRBJ2-3; D not resolved. The CDR3 has 16 amino acids. Germline V gene lookup returns CDR1 SEHNR and CDR2 FQNEAQ (reference sequence). Trimming removed 0 bases from V and 1 base from J, with 11 bases in between. Here the CDR3 reads CASSLAWSARTDTQYF. DNA of the CDR3: TGTGCCAGCAGCTTAGCCTGGTCAGCCCGCACAGATACGCAGTATTTT.

The CDR3 sequence is CASSPGQVDKAFF. As DNA, the CDR3 is TGTGCCAGCAGCCCCGGACAGGTCGATAAAGCTTTCTTT. This chain links TRBV7-6 with TRBJ1-1, with 7 bases lining up with TRBD1. J lost 9 bases, V lost 5 bases, and 9 bases had no gene match. Germline V CDR1 and CDR2: SGHVS, FNYEAQ. This CDR3 is 13 amino acids long.

This chain joins TRBV5-4 and TRBJ2-5; 7 bases line up with TRBD1. Unmatched junction bases numbered 4, after V lost 3 bases and J lost 2 bases. This CDR3 comprises 14 residues. Germline V gene lookup returns CDR1 SGHNT and CDR2 YYREEE (reference sequence). Written as DNA, the CDR3 is TGTGCCAGCAGCTCGACAGGGCATCAAGAGACCCAGTACTTC. This encodes CASSSTGHQETQYF.

This clonotype was seen a few times. This rearrangement joins TRBV7-6 to TRBJ2-1; tentatively, D is TRBD1 (5 bases). Germline loops: CDR1 SGHVS, CDR2 FNYEAQ. Trimming stripped 1 base from V and 5 bases from J, with 12 bases between. The CDR3 loop spans 15 amino acids. The chain's CDR3 is CASSLDTWGHNEQFF. The CDR3 DNA is TGTGCCAGCAGCTTAGATACATGGGGCCACAATGAGCAGTTCTTC. Based on the CDR3 plus reference TRBV7-6 and TRBJ2-1, the full variable domain is GAGVSQSPRYKVTKRGQDVALRCDPISGHVSLYWYRQALGQGPEFLTYFNYEAQQDKSGLPNDRFSAERPEGSISTLTIQRTEQRDSAMYRCASSLDTWGHNEQFFGPGTRLTVL.

The genes are TRBV6-2 or TRBV6-3 and TRBJ1-3; D uncertain. The V end was cut by 0 bases, the J end by 3 bases, with 9 bases between. The CDR3 consists of 15 residues. Germline-derived CDR1 and CDR2 are MNHEY and SVGEGT. The CDR3 loop is CASSYSPRRGNTIYF. The CDR3 coding sequence is TGTGCCAGCAGTTACTCGCCGAGGCGTGGAAACACCATATATTTT.

This rearrangement joins TRBV6-4 to TRBJ2-3, with D possibly TRBD2 on 6 matching bases. V was clipped by 11 bases and J by 0 bases, with 15 bases between them. The CDR3 consists of 14 residues. Germline V gene sequence: CDR1 MRHNA, CDR2 SNTAGT. This CDR3 is CAPPSGDSTDTQYF. The CDR3 DNA is TGTGCCCCTCCTTCGGGAGATAGCACAGATACGCAGTATTTT.

The rearrangement links TRBV24-1 to TRBJ2-1, with 7 nucleotides matching TRBD1. CDR3 length equals 17 residues. V lost 3 bases, J lost 4 bases, and 11 bases stayed unmatched. Germline V gene data show CDR1 as KGHDR and CDR2 as SFDVKD. The CDR3 nucleotides are TGTGCCACCAGTGATCCCGTCCGGACAGGACGATACAATGAGCAGTTCTTC. Translating it yields CATSDPVRTGRYNEQFF.

The chain recombines TRBV11-3 with TRBJ1-6; 7 bases map to TRBD1. CDR3 size: 19 residues. After removal of 1 base from V and 0 bases from J, the junction contained 9 bases not matched to a gene. Germline-derived CDR1 and CDR2 are SGHNT and YENEEA. The CDR3 reads CASSLVGQNLSSYNSPLHF. The CDR3 DNA follows: TGTGCCAGCAGCTTAGTGGGACAGAACTTGAGCTCCTATAATTCACCCCTCCACTTT.

This clonotype occurred a few times. The chain combines TRBV7-2 with TRBJ2-5, with TRBD2 matching 9 bases. V was clipped by 1 base and J by 5 bases; unmatched bases: 5. CDR1 is SGHTA, CDR2 FQGNSA, per germline. The CDR3 length is 15 residues. The CDR3 spells CASSLVAGAYETQYF. DNA of the CDR3: TGTGCCAGCAGCTTAGTAGCGGGAGCTTATGAGACCCAGTACTTC.

There are a few counts of this clonotype. The genes are TRBV10-3 and TRBJ2-5, with 10 bases fitting TRBD1. The CDR3 is 14 amino acids. CDR1 is ENHRY, CDR2 SYGVKD, per germline. The V and J ends lost 4 bases and 3 bases, in that order; junction bases with no gene match: 2. CDR3 sequence: CAISAGTGEETQYF. The CDR3 DNA reads TGTGCCATCAGTGCCGGGACAGGGGAAGAGACCCAGTACTTC.

The chain uses TRBV29-1 and TRBJ2-1; no definite D call. Trimming stripped 0 bases from V and 9 bases from J, with 12 bases between. The CDR3 runs 13 residues. Germline V gene data show CDR1 as SQVTM and CDR2 as ANQGSEA. The CDR3 coding sequence is TGCAGCGTTGAAGACCCCTTAGTCCGTGAGCAGTTCTTC. Protein: CSVEDPLVREQFF.

CDR3 nucleotides: TGTGCCAGCAGTCCACTGGGGACAGGGGACACCGGGGAGCTGTTTTTT. Translated: CASSPLGTGDTGELFF. The V gene is TRBV6-2 or TRBV6-3, the J gene TRBJ2-2, with 10 bases fitting TRBD1. V lost 5 bases to trimming and J lost 3 bases; unmatched junction nucleotides: 6. The CDR3 totals 16 residues. Germline V gives CDR1 MNHEY, CDR2 SVGEGT.

The rearrangement links TRBV5-4 to TRBJ2-7, with TRBD2 matching over 7 bases. There are 16 residues in the CDR3. Trimming cost V 1 base and J 2 bases; bases outside gene matches: 9. Germline values: CDR1 SGHNT, CDR2 YYREEE (reference sequence). The CDR3 sequence is CASSLSAGEGTYEQYF. CDR3 coding DNA: TGTGCCAGCAGCTTGAGCGCGGGGGAAGGAACCTACGAGCAGTACTTC.

This clonotype came up once. The chain recombines TRBV7-6 with TRBJ2-5; TRBD2 matches at 9 bases. The V segment lost 3 bases and the J segment 0 bases; nucleotides outside the gene matches: 8. This CDR3 is 17 amino acids long. Looked up from germline, CDR1 is SGHVS and CDR2 is FNYEAQ. The CDR3 DNA is TGTGCCAGCAGCTTTCTAGCGGGAAGAGACTACCAAGAGACCCAGTACTTC. Encoded protein: CASSFLAGRDYQETQYF.

There are a few counts of this clonotype. CDR3: CASSPFTEAFF. The CDR3 DNA is TGTGCCAGCAGCCCGTTCACTGAAGCTTTCTTT. The chain uses TRBV7-9 and TRBJ1-1; D uncertain. CDR3 length: 11 amino acids. V was clipped by 5 bases and J by 4 bases, with 5 bases between them. CDR1 is SEHNR and CDR2 is FQNEAQ in the germline V gene (reference sequence).

In its sample, this clonotype was seen a few times. The chain joins TRBV20-1 to TRBJ2-7; 9 bases map to TRBD2. J was trimmed by 2 bases and V by 6 bases; bases with no gene match: 8. This CDR3 comprises 14 residues. Germline CDR1 DFQATT, CDR2 SNEGSKA (reference sequence). The DNA for the CDR3 is TGCAGTGCGGCTCCGGGACTAGCCACCTACGAGCAGTACTTC. This codes for CSAAPGLATYEQYF.